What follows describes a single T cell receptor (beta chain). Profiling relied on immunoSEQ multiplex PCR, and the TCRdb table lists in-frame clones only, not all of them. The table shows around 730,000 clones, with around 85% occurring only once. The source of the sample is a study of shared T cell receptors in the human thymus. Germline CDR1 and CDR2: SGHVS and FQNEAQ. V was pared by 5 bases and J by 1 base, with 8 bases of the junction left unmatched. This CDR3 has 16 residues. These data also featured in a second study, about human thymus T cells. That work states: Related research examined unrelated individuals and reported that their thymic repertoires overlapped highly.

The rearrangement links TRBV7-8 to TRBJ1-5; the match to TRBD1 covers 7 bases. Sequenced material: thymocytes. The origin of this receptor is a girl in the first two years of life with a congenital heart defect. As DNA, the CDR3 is TGTGCCAGCAGCACAAGCCCGGGACAGAGCAATCAGCCCCAGCATTTT. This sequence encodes CASSTSPGQSNQPQHF.